This TCR beta chain came from a study of molecular identifiers for immune sequencing clone quantification. Notes on the study in general: Identical TCR molecules sharing a barcode could underestimate highly expanded clone sizes.

Naive CD8 libraries came from approximately 20,000 to 1,000,000 sorted cells with 10%, 30% or 50% RNA. TCRdb called the PCR reads again in MiXCR, with one record for every CDR3 protein. Among about 320,000 distinct CDR3 sequences listed, roughly 23% were seen once. The ends lost 5 bases at V and 3 bases at J; junction bases unmatched: 8. The CDR3 contains 15 residues. The germline V gene encodes CDR1 LNHDA and CDR2 SQIVND (reference sequence). This clonotype was seen repeatedly, ten times or more. Its specificity is not known. The chain employs TRBV19 and TRBJ2-3; 7 nucleotides line up with TRBD2. The sequence was collected from a human donor in good health. Some libraries in this study had Jurkat cell RNA spiked in. The sequenced sample was naive CD8+ T cells from blood, with Jurkat cell RNA spiked in. The subset: FACS-sorted CD8+CD4-CCR7+CD45RA+ naive T cells. CDR3 sequence: CASSLTGGVTDTQYF. The DNA for the CDR3 is TGTGCCAGTAGTCTTACGGGGGGTGTGACAGATACGCAGTATTTT.